The TCR beta chain under discussion was sequenced for a study of cytomegalovirus exposure and HLA in healthy donors. General observations from the study: Later, an analysis found that common viral pathogens appeared to be linked with several of the most significant clusters.

Note on this clone: No antigen is known for it.

The CDR3 consists of 14 residues. V was shortened by 4 bases and J by 4 bases, with 16 bases between the two germline ends. Germline lookup yields CDR1 SQVTM and CDR2 ANQGSEA. The PCR used 60 Vbeta and 13 Jbeta primers. The protocol was immunoSEQ multiplex PCR, while the TCRdb copy is restricted to in-frame clones and leaves out a portion. The profile shows about 120,000 clones, 67% of them singletons. Sequencing used PBMCs. The sequence was collected from a young man in good health and CMV-seropositive. This sequence joins TRBV29-1 and TRBJ2-5; D perhaps matches TRBD2 (5 bases). CDR3 residues: CSVVGAVVGETQYF. CDR3 DNA sequence: TGCAGCGTTGTGGGAGCGGTGGTCGGAGAGACCCAGTACTTC.